A selection of T cell receptor beta chains follows, all from one sample in a study of graft-versus-host responses after intestinal transplantation. The antigens these receptors bind are not known. Method: immunoSEQ multiplex PCR; TCRdb's copy keeps in-frame clones and lacks some. Seen here are some 120,000 clones, around 90% observed once, and the top ten hold about 0.25%. The sample here was unstimulated CD4+ T cells sorted from spleen or lymph node cells, taken before transplant. The source of these receptors is a human donor who was the organ donor for an intestinal transplant. Each CDR3 is given with its conserved first and last residue. Each record gives: clone size, V gene, D gene, J gene, CDR3 DNA, CDR3 protein. A D gene is named only where the DNA matches it firmly. Part of the rows lack a size; the others show once, few, many or a class for expanded clones.

abundance: -; v_gene: TRBV19; d_gene: -; j_gene: TRBJ2-7; CDR3nt: TGTGCCAGTAGGTACGAGCAGTACTTC; CDR3aa: CASRYEQYF
abundance: -; v_gene: TRBV7-2; d_gene: -; j_gene: TRBJ2-7; CDR3nt: TGTGCCAGCAGCTTGACCGGGAGCGAGCAGTACTTC; CDR3aa: CASSLTGSEQYF
abundance: few; v_gene: TRBV9; d_gene: TRBD2; j_gene: TRBJ2-3; CDR3nt: TGTGCCAGCAGCGTACGTAGCGGGAGCGCCACAGATACGCAGTATTTT; CDR3aa: CASSVRSGSATDTQYF
abundance: once; v_gene: TRBV5-1; d_gene: -; j_gene: TRBJ2-5; CDR3nt: TGCGCCAGCAGCTTGGGAGCGAATAGAGAAGAGACCCAGTACTTC; CDR3aa: CASSLGANREETQYF
abundance: -; v_gene: TRBV28; d_gene: -; j_gene: TRBJ2-6; CDR3nt: TGTGCCAGCACCATTGGGGCGTCTGGGGCCAACGTCCTGACTTTC; CDR3aa: CASTIGASGANVLTF
abundance: -; v_gene: TRBV19; d_gene: TRBD1; j_gene: TRBJ1-5; CDR3nt: TGTGCCAGTACAAATGACAGGGATCAGCCCCAGCATTTT; CDR3aa: CASTNDRDQPQHF
abundance: -; v_gene: TRBV4-1; d_gene: TRBD2; j_gene: TRBJ2-1; CDR3nt: TGCGCCAGCAGCCAATCTTTAGCGGGAGGCCGGAGCTCCTACAATGAGCAGTTCTTC; CDR3aa: CASSQSLAGGRSSYNEQFF
abundance: -; v_gene: TRBV7-9; d_gene: -; j_gene: TRBJ2-1; CDR3nt: TGTGCCAGCAGTAGCCCTAGTATGGTCTTCTACAATGAGCAGTTCTTC; CDR3aa: CASSSPSMVFYNEQFF
abundance: -; v_gene: TRBV11-2; d_gene: -; j_gene: TRBJ2-7; CDR3nt: TGTGCCAGCAGCCCAGGGACCGCGTACGAGCAGTACTTC; CDR3aa: CASSPGTAYEQYF
abundance: -; v_gene: TRBV7-2; d_gene: -; j_gene: TRBJ1-1; CDR3nt: TGTGCCAGCAGCTCGACGGTGAACACTGAAGCTTTCTTT; CDR3aa: CASSSTVNTEAFF